Shown below are 10 T cell receptor beta chains from a single sample sequenced in a study of cytomegalovirus exposure and HLA in healthy donors. Vbeta (60) and Jbeta (13) primers were used in the PCR. TCRdb keeps only in-frame clones here, not all; method: immunoSEQ multiplex PCR. Of about 170,000 clones in the sample, around four fifths were seen once. Sequenced: PBMCs. These receptors all stem from a boy between 2 and 15 years old in good health and CMV-seronegative.

This clone was counted only a few times. The chain links TRBV29-1 to TRBJ1-2, with TRBD1 as a possible D gene (5 bases). V was shortened by 3 bases and J by 3 bases, with 17 bases between the two germline ends. This CDR3 has 15 residues. Germline V gene data show CDR1 as SQVTM and CDR2 as ANQGSEA. The CDR3 region is CSVDAPDGGYYGYTF. CDR3 DNA sequence: TGCAGCGTTGATGCCCCGGACGGGGGGTACTATGGCTACACCTTC.

V and J are TRBV6-5 and TRBJ1-3; unclear D gene. Germline V lookup: CDR1 MNHEY, CDR2 SVGAGI. V gave up 4 bases and J gave up 2 bases, with 12 bases separating them. This CDR3 has 15 residues. The CDR3: CASSSSVGPGNTIYF. The CDR3, as DNA: TGTGCCAGCAGTTCCTCAGTGGGCCCTGGAAACACCATATATTTT.

The rearrangement uses TRBV9 and TRBJ2-1, with 7 nucleotides matching TRBD2. The CDR3 sequence is 14 residues long. J was trimmed by 5 bases and V by 5 bases; bases with no gene match: 7. Germline V gene data show CDR1 as SGDLS and CDR2 as YYNGEE. The CDR3 DNA reads as TGTGCCAGCAGAGAGGCGGGGGAAGACAATGAGCAGTTCTTC. Its protein product is CASREAGEDNEQFF.

This clone was observed a single time. CDR3 loop: CASSLDRDATDTQYF. The CDR3 bases are TGTGCCAGTAGCCTAGACAGGGATGCCACAGATACGCAGTATTTT. The V call is TRBV19, the J call TRBJ2-3; 7 bases align to TRBD1. Germline CDR1 LNHDA, CDR2 SQIVND (reference sequence). The J segment lost 2 bases and the V segment lost 6 bases, leaving 8 bases of the junction unmatched. The CDR3 is 15 amino acids.

This clone was recorded a few times. The genes are TRBV4-2 and TRBJ2-1; 8 nucleotides match TRBD2. The CDR3 length is 22 residues. The J segment lost 6 bases and the V segment lost 1 base, leaving 26 bases of the junction unmatched. The germline V gene encodes CDR1 LGHNA and CDR2 YNFKEQ. CDR3 nucleotide sequence: TGTGCCAGCAGCCAAGTGGGGATGGGCTCAGGGGTCAAGCGGGAGCGGGGCAATGAGCAGTTCTTC. Translation: CASSQVGMGSGVKRERGNEQFF.

The V and J genes are TRBV25-1 and TRBJ1-1; D gene ambiguous. Trimming left V 1 base short and J 1 base short, with 10 bases between. CDR1 is MGHDK and CDR2 is SYGVNS in the germline V gene. CDR3 length: 15 residues. CDR3 in amino acids: CASSESLAANTEAFF. In nucleotides, the CDR3 is TGTGCCAGCAGTGAATCACTGGCGGCGAACACTGAAGCTTTCTTT.

This clone is a singleton in its sample. This chain uses TRBV12-5 with TRBJ2-5; tentative D call: TRBD1 (6 bases). This CDR3 region has 15 residues. V was trimmed by 1 base and J by 1 base, leaving 10 bases between them. Germline V gives CDR1 LGHNT, CDR2 FRNRAP. This CDR3 reads CASGLDGTPQETQYF. CDR3 sequence (DNA): TGTGCTAGTGGTTTGGACGGGACACCCCAAGAGACCCAGTACTTC.

As DNA, the CDR3 is TGTGCCAGCAGAGAAGACGGGGATGGCTACACCTTC. Its protein is CASREDGDGYTF. The V gene is TRBV6-6, the J gene TRBJ1-2; D call uncertain. The CDR3 totals 12 residues. In germline, CDR1 is MNHNY, CDR2 SVGAGI (reference sequence). Trimming removed 6 bases from V and 6 bases from J, with 11 bases in between.

This chain connects TRBV7-9 to TRBJ2-1; perhaps TRBD1 as D (5 bases). The length of the CDR3 is 17 residues. The V and J ends lost 0 bases and 2 bases respectively, with 14 bases between them. CDR1 and CDR2 (germline): SEHNR, FQNEAQ (reference sequence). DNA of the CDR3: TGTGCCAGCAGCTTAGCGCCCGGTCAGGGCCCCTACAATGAGCAGTTCTTC. This encodes CASSLAPGQGPYNEQFF.

V gene TRBV5-6 combines with J gene TRBJ2-2, with D perhaps matching TRBD1 (5 bases). V was cut by 3 bases and J by 3 bases, with 15 bases left in between. The CDR3 is made up of 16 amino acids. The germline gives CDR1 SGHDT, CDR2 YYEEEE. The CDR3 is CASSSMTVSDTGELFF. CDR3 coding DNA: TGTGCCAGCAGCTCCATGACAGTGTCGGACACCGGGGAGCTGTTTTTT.